Reported below is one T cell receptor beta chain. The target of this receptor is not known. Qualities for individual bases were not recorded, and no much larger clone is one base off. For TCR beta library preparation, 1.5 to 2 micrograms of genomic DNA was extracted from cryopreserved PBMCs. Longitudinal blood samples from CLL patients on ibrutinib monotherapy were analyzed using high-throughput TCR beta sequencing. The patients were enrolled in a single-center, open-label phase 2 trial of ibrutinib monotherapy. Each clonotype received, on average, around 10x coverage in deep resolution sequencing performed on a MiSeq, where the target depth lay between 1 in 1 million and 1 in 200,000 T cells. The immunoSEQ hsTCRB Kit was used to generate the TCR beta libraries. For the original study's pipeline: ImmunoSEQ Data Assistant and ImmunoSEQ Analyzer were used for data analysis, and V, D and J genes were assigned according to IMGT definitions. Clonality, which ranges from 0 to 1, was calculated by subtracting the normalized Shannon entropy of productive rearrangement frequencies from one. Only overrepresented clonotypes making up at least 0.05% of the repertoire of each patient were included in the public clonotype analysis. About a dozen repertoires from age-matched healthy donors, obtained from immuneACCESS, served as clonality controls. TCRdb stores this immuneACCESS table with in-frame sequences only. Part of the clones is absent; in the studies checked, under half of the shortfall reflects unresolved V genes, and no reason is known for the rest. V, J and clone size derive from that table, while D and trimming were established from the DNA sequence. The sample table lists around 15,000 clones, 65% to 70% of them with a count of one. The ten largest account for 15% to 20% of the sample.

This sample was included in a study of cytotoxic CD8 clonotypes in ibrutinib-treated CLL (dated by TCRdb to the early 2020s). Regarding the study in general: The cohort had 11 relapsed/refractory and some 15 treatment-naive patients; some 17 were IGHV unmutated. Responses were partial in some 24 patients and complete in 2; after median about 63 months follow-up, about 14 stayed in remission and 12 progressed. The response samples were drawn at a median of roughly eleven months into treatment, with a range of about 6 to 36 months. An average of around 250,000 productive templates and 80,000 to 100,000 productive rearrangements was obtained per sample. Of the 90 or so participants in the trial, roughly 26 had longitudinal samples available. Cryopreserved peripheral blood mononuclear cells were collected before treatment, at response, and at either disease progression or sustained remission.

The study at large found these results: Sampling times were not matched between patients in sustained remission and patients whose disease was progressing, and lymph node repertoires were not examined. Public clonotypes were rare and either contracted or stayed stable during treatment, and the rise in clonality at ibrutinib response reflected the expansion of private clonotypes. Baseline clonality was found to be higher than that of age-matched healthy donors and was strongly correlated with circulating CD8+ T-cell counts. Clonality increased at ibrutinib response, stayed stable in sustained remission, and fell back toward baseline at progression.

This clonotype was sampled from a human donor with chronic lymphocytic leukemia. Sequenced here: PBMCs, sampled before ibrutinib treatment.

The bases read TGTGCCAGCAGCTCTTACTCTGGAAACACCATATATTTT. It specifies CASSSYSGNTIYF. In this chain, TRBV5-6 is recombined with TRBJ1-3; the D gene cannot be resolved reliably. Including the terminal cysteine and phenylalanine, the CDR3 comprises 13 residues. Only the CDR3 region is kept as DNA, spanning 39 bases read in frame from base 1. Based on the germline V gene, the CDR1 and CDR2 sequences are SGHDT and YYEEEE. V is shortened by 3 bases, J by 0 bases, and the region joining them spans 4 bases.